This T cell receptor (beta chain) came from a study of blood T cell repertoires in COVID-19. Study-wide context: Some COVID-19 samples were acute and others convalescent; all came from the United States, Italy and Spain.

The V segment lost 4 bases and the J segment 3 bases; nucleotides outside the gene matches: 2. This CDR3 has 14 amino acids. Germline V gene data show CDR1 as SGHVS and CDR2 as FNYEAQ. Study processing details: Nucleated cell counts were estimated from reference gene primer amplification. Measured with immunoSEQ multiplex PCR; TCRdb has only the in-frame clones, and not every one. V and J calls and clone size follow that table, whereas D and trimming were derived from the DNA. The sample contains more than 200,000 clones, around nine tenths of which appear only once. Only one count was recorded for this clone. Clinical history as reported by participants underpinned cohort assignment.

The sequence was collected from a woman in her twenties or thirties with acute COVID-19. Sequencing was performed on PBMCs or T cells enriched from blood (not recorded which). This sequence joins TRBV7-6 and TRBJ2-1; 8 bases fit TRBD2. CDR3 in DNA: TGTGCCAGCAGCTCCGCGGGAGGCTACAATGAGCAGTTCTTC. Protein sequence: CASSSAGGYNEQFF. Variable domain in full (rest from reference TRBV7-6 and TRBJ2-1): GAGVSQSPRYKVTKRGQDVALRCDPISGHVSLYWYRQALGQGPEFLTYFNYEAQQDKSGLPNDRFSAERPEGSISTLTIQRTEQRDSAMYRCASSSAGGYNEQFFGPGTRLTVL.